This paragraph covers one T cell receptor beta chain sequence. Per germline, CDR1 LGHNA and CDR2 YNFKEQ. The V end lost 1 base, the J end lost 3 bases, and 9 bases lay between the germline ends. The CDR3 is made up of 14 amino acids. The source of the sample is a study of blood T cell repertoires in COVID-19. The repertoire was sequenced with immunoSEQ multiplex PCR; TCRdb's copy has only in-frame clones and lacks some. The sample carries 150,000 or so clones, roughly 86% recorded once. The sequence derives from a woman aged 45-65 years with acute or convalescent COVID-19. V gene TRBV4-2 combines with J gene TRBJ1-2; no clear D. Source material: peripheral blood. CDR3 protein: CASSQVGGDYGYTF. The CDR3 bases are TGTGCCAGCAGCCAAGTGGGAGGAGACTATGGCTACACCTTC.